This passage covers 26 T cell receptor beta chains from one sample sequenced in a study of T-cell reconstitution after alpha-beta-depleted transplantation in children. Preparing the TCRbeta library involved the use of unique molecular identifiers. TCRdb fed the PCR reads into MiXCR, producing one record per CDR3 protein. The repertoire holds hundreds of thousands of distinct CDR3 sequences, with approximately 12% as singletons. The material sequenced was PBMCs from the stem cell graft donor, taken from the stem cell graft. These receptors originate from a human donor who donated a stem cell graft to a child with acute lymphoblastic leukemia.

This clonotype was counted between two and nine times. One end of the junction is discordant with germline, which a read error may explain. The chain couples TRBV4-3 to TRBJ2-6; a weak D match, TRBD2 (7 bases). The germline CDR1 and CDR2 sequences are LGHNA and YSLEER. The CDR3 spans 17 residues. CDR3 region: CASSQGGWRGGENVLTF. CDR3 coding DNA: TGCGCCAGCAGTCAAGGGGGTTGGCGGGGAGGGGAGAACGTCCTGACTTTC.

This clonotype has a count of ten or more. The chain carries TRBV7-9 and TRBJ2-4; 8 bases are shared with TRBD2. V shed 6 bases and J 3 bases; nucleotides not matched to a gene: 4. Looked up from germline, CDR1 is SEHNR and CDR2 is FQNEAQ (reference sequence). The CDR3 loop spans 14 amino acids. DNA of the CDR3: TGTGCCAGCAGACCCGGGACTAGCAAAAACATTCAGTACTTC. Encoded protein: CASRPGTSKNIQYF.

At least ten counts were recorded for this clonotype. The V call is TRBV7-9, the J call TRBJ2-3; 12 nucleotides line up with TRBD1. Germline CDR1 is SEHNR and CDR2 is FQNEAQ (reference sequence). The CDR3 covers 19 residues. The V and J ends lost 2 bases and 3 bases, in that order; junction bases with no gene match: 12. CDR3 DNA sequence: TGTGCCAGCAGCTTATATGGGACAGGGGGCCCAGCTTCAACAGATACGCAGTATTTT. Translating it yields CASSLYGTGGPASTDTQYF.

This clonotype was seen at least ten times. This chain uses TRBV6-5 with TRBJ1-4, with unresolved D. V was trimmed by 5 bases and J by 1 base, leaving 14 bases between them. Per germline, CDR1 MNHEY and CDR2 SVGAGI. This CDR3 is 16 amino acids long. The CDR3 protein is CASSRPPAGTNEKLFF. CDR3 DNA sequence: TGTGCCAGCAGTCGGCCTCCGGCTGGAACTAATGAAAAACTGTTTTTT.

V is TRBV28 and J is TRBJ1-5; 7 bases line up with TRBD1. This CDR3 contains 14 residues. Germline loops: CDR1 MDHEN, CDR2 SYDVKM. V was pared by 7 bases and J by 6 bases, with 9 bases of the junction left unmatched. CDR3 coding DNA: TGTGCCAGCAATACAGGGGACTCTCTTCAGCCCCAGCATTTT. This encodes CASNTGDSLQPQHF.

This clonotype was detected many times. The V gene is TRBV11-2, the J gene TRBJ2-7; D ambiguous. CDR1 is SGHAT and CDR2 is FQNNGV in the germline V gene. Trimming removed 3 bases at V and 0 bases at J, with 9 bases between. The CDR3 covers 14 residues. DNA for the CDR3: TGTGCCAGCAGCTTCCTAGATCCCTCCTACGAGCAGTACTTC. The encoded protein is CASSFLDPSYEQYF. The whole variable domain, filled in from reference TRBV11-2 and TRBJ2-7, reads EAGVAQSPRYKIIEKRQSVAFWCNPISGHATLYWYQQILGQGPKLLIQFQNNGVVDDSQLPKDRFSAERLKGVDSTLKIQPAKLEDSAVYLCASSFLDPSYEQYFGPGTRLTVT.

This clonotype was recorded many times. CDR3 loop: CASSQDRFTDTQYF. The CDR3 DNA reads as TGTGCCAGCAGCCAAGACAGATTCACAGATACGCAGTATTTT. This chain uses TRBV4-2 with TRBJ2-3; the D is unclear. V lost 0 bases, J lost 2 bases, and 6 bases lay in between. Germline V gene data show CDR1 as LGHNA and CDR2 as YNFKEQ. This CDR3 spans 14 amino acids.

This clonotype was observed many times. This chain's CDR3 is CSAPIGTGDTEAFF. In DNA form, the CDR3 reads TGCAGTGCTCCCATCGGGACAGGGGACACTGAAGCTTTCTTT. The gene calls are TRBV20-1 and TRBJ1-1; 10 nucleotides align to TRBD1. The germline V gene encodes CDR1 DFQATT and CDR2 SNEGSKA (reference sequence). V dropped 5 bases and J dropped 3; count of bases not matched to a gene: 6. This CDR3 spans 14 amino acids.

This clonotype was detected many times. This sequence joins TRBV5-1 and TRBJ2-3, with TRBD2 identical over 8 bases. The CDR3 length is 15 residues. With 6 bases clipped from V and 2 bases from J, the junction kept 8 bases outside the gene matches. Germline lookup yields CDR1 SGHRS and CDR2 YFSETQ. The CDR3: CASTSGTSTTDTQYF. The CDR3 DNA sequence: TGCGCCAGCACCTCAGGGACTAGTACCACAGATACGCAGTATTTT.

Ten or more counts support this clonotype. The chain combines TRBV7-2 with TRBJ2-7; possibly TRBD1 for D (5 bases). In germline, CDR1 is SGHTA, CDR2 FQGNSA. Trimming stripped 5 bases from V and 2 bases from J, with 19 bases between. The CDR3 sequence is 16 residues long. The DNA of the CDR3 is TGTGCCAGCAGCCACCGGCACCAGGGTGGAACCTACGAGCAGTACTTC. Its protein is CASSHRHQGGTYEQYF.

The chain employs TRBV12-3 or TRBV12-4 and TRBJ2-2; TRBD1 aligns across 11 bases. There are 18 residues in the CDR3. The junction had 11 bases not matched to a gene; V was cut back by 7 bases and J by 1 base. The CDR3 sequence is CASIFLGTGGKNTGELFF. As DNA, the CDR3 is TGTGCCAGCATTTTTCTAGGGACAGGGGGGAAGAACACCGGGGAGCTGTTTTTT.

As for this clonotype: It may be a read error: a sequence one base away is much more abundant. No conserved phenylalanine or tryptophan ends this CDR3, so it is likely a read error. The chain employs TRBV29-1 and TRBJ2-5, with D possibly called TRBD1 or TRBD2 (5 bases each). Germline CDR1 is SQVTM and CDR2 is ANQGSEA. The CDR3 extends over 12 amino acids. Deletions cut 7 bases from V and 7 bases from J, with 16 bases between. The CDR3 reads CSEATGTGTQYL. Written as DNA, the CDR3 is TGCAGCGAGGCGACCGGGACGGGGACCCAGTACTTG.

This clonotype was detected many times. The chain combines TRBV7-2 with TRBJ1-1, with TRBD1 identical over 7 bases. In germline, CDR1 is SGHTA, CDR2 FQGNSA. J lost 2 bases, V lost 5 bases, and 11 bases had no gene match. The CDR3 has 16 residues. The CDR3 sequence is CASSPLGQVPNTEAFF. As DNA, the CDR3 is TGTGCCAGCAGCCCTCTCGGACAGGTACCCAACACTGAAGCTTTCTTT.

This clonotype occurred many times. V is TRBV20-1 and J is TRBJ1-5, with D unresolved. The V end was cut by 4 bases, the J end by 2 bases, with 15 bases between. This CDR3 has 15 amino acids. Germline CDR1 is DFQATT and CDR2 is SNEGSKA (reference sequence). The DNA of the CDR3 is TGCAGTGCTATTTCGGCCCTTTACCGCAATCAGCCCCAGCATTTT. Its protein is CSAISALYRNQPQHF.

This clonotype was seen many times. The chain joins TRBV29-1 to TRBJ1-4; D is unresolved. Germline CDR1 reads SQVTM; CDR2 reads ANQGSEA. The CDR3 has 13 residues. V shed 5 bases and J shed 5 bases, with 12 bases lying between them. The CDR3 nucleotides read TGCAGCGTTTTAAGGGAATCCAATGAAAAACTGTTTTTT. As protein: CSVLRESNEKLFF.

Note on this clonotype: A read error is possible here, since a much larger clone lies one base away. This chain connects TRBV6-1 to TRBJ2-4, with 7 positions matching TRBD2. CDR1 MNHNS and CDR2 SASEGT come from the germline V gene. This CDR3 has 18 amino acids. The chain's CDR3 is CASRAGLRELLANNIQYF. The CDR3 DNA follows: TGTGCCAGCAGAGCGGGACTCCGGGAGTTACTAGCCAATAACATTCAGTACTTC.

This clonotype occurred many times. The rearrangement links TRBV20-1 to TRBJ1-6; perhaps TRBD1 as D (5 bases). Per germline, CDR1 DFQATT and CDR2 SNEGSKA (reference sequence). The ends were cut back, 5 bases at V and 8 bases at J, with 13 bases in the middle. This CDR3 comprises 13 residues. The CDR3 DNA is TGCAGTGCTGCCGGGACGGAACATTCACCCCTCCACTTT. Translation: CSAAGTEHSPLHF.

This clonotype appeared many times. The chain carries TRBV7-8 and TRBJ2-7, with D tentatively TRBD1 (6 bases). V lost 5 bases and J lost 0, with 14 bases in between. The germline CDR1 and CDR2 sequences are SGHVS and FQNEAQ. This CDR3 is 15 amino acids long. CDR3 DNA sequence: TGTGCCAGCAGCACCTGGACAGCTTTCTCCTACGAGCAGTACTTC. Residues: CASSTWTAFSYEQYF.

This clonotype has ten or more counts. The chain joins TRBV6-2 or TRBV6-3 to TRBJ2-1; 10 bases are a match to TRBD2. The CDR3 spans 15 residues. Germline values: CDR1 MNHEY, CDR2 SVGEGT. After removal of 7 bases from V and 4 bases from J, the junction contained 7 bases not matched to a gene. This chain's CDR3 is CASTHIAGGYNEQFF. The CDR3 coding sequence is TGTGCCAGCACCCATATAGCGGGGGGTTACAATGAGCAGTTCTTC.

The chain links TRBV5-7 to TRBJ2-7; 7 bases align to TRBD1. TRBV5-7 carries the ORF label, with uncertain function. This CDR3 region has 13 residues. V trimming: 8 bases; J trimming: 2 bases; junction bases outside the gene matches: 7. The CDR3 spells CARGDRVPYEQYF. The CDR3 DNA sequence: TGTGCCAGGGGCGACAGGGTCCCCTACGAGCAGTACTTC.

This clonotype was seen ten or more times. This rearrangement joins TRBV29-1 to TRBJ1-1, with D unclear. From germline, CDR1 is SQVTM and CDR2 ANQGSEA. CDR3 length equals 12 residues. Trimming removed 6 bases at V and 6 bases at J, with 14 bases between. CDR3 bases: TGCAGCGTCGGACGATACTACGCTGAAGCTTTCTTT. It specifies CSVGRYYAEAFF.

This clonotype was recorded many times. The J gene is TRBJ1-5, the V gene TRBV12-3 or TRBV12-4; 7 positions agree with TRBD1. The CDR3 is made up of 16 amino acids. V was clipped by 5 bases and J by 6 bases; unmatched bases: 13. The CDR3 sequence is CASSPDPQGGSQPQHF. The CDR3 coding sequence is TGTGCCAGCAGTCCAGACCCTCAAGGGGGCTCTCAGCCCCAGCATTTT.

This clonotype was detected ten times or more. The CDR3: CASSLVRGGSNEQFF. The CDR3 nucleotides read TGTGCCAGCAGTTTAGTCCGGGGGGGAAGCAATGAGCAGTTCTTC. The chain uses TRBV27 and TRBJ2-1; 8 positions agree with TRBD2. Germline V lookup: CDR1 MNHEY, CDR2 SMNVEV (reference sequence). The CDR3 has 15 residues. Germline trimming cut 2 bases from V and 6 bases from J; bases unmatched to any gene: 6.

This clonotype appeared many times. This chain joins TRBV28 and TRBJ2-1, with D possibly being TRBD1 (6 bases). The CDR3 consists of 15 residues. CDR1 is MDHEN, CDR2 SYDVKM, per germline. V was clipped by 6 bases and J by 5 bases, with 17 bases between them. The CDR3 sequence is CASRQPGAGDNEQFF. CDR3 nucleotide sequence: TGTGCCAGCAGACAACCAGGGGCCGGCGACAATGAGCAGTTCTTC. The full variable domain, in which reference TRBV28 and TRBJ2-1 provide the parts outside the CDR3, is DVKVTQSSRYLVKRTGEKVFLECVQDMDHENMFWYRQDPGLGLRLIYFSYDVKMKEKGDIPEGYSVSREKKERFSLILESASTNQTSMYLCASRQPGAGDNEQFFGPGTRLTVL.

Of note for this clonotype: Being one base from a much bigger clone, this may be a read error. This chain joins TRBV9 and TRBJ2-6, with 7 bases fitting TRBD2. The CDR3 extends over 18 amino acids. V was pared by 4 bases and J by 0 bases, with 10 bases of the junction left unmatched. From germline, CDR1 is SGDLS and CDR2 YYNGEE. The CDR3 region is CASSPGAGIPSGANVLTF. The DNA for the CDR3 is TGTGCCAGCAGCCCAGGAGCGGGGATTCCCTCTGGGGCCAACGTCCTGACTTTC.

The sample holds many counts of this clonotype. This chain links TRBV4-2 with TRBJ1-3; D perhaps matches TRBD1 (6 bases). The ends were cut back, 2 bases at V and 1 base at J, with 15 bases in the middle. The germline V gene encodes CDR1 LGHNA and CDR2 YNFKEQ. The CDR3 totals 17 residues. CDR3 residues: CASSQRGGFGSGNTIYF. CDR3 DNA sequence: TGTGCCAGCAGCCAAAGGGGGGGTTTCGGATCTGGAAACACCATATATTTT.